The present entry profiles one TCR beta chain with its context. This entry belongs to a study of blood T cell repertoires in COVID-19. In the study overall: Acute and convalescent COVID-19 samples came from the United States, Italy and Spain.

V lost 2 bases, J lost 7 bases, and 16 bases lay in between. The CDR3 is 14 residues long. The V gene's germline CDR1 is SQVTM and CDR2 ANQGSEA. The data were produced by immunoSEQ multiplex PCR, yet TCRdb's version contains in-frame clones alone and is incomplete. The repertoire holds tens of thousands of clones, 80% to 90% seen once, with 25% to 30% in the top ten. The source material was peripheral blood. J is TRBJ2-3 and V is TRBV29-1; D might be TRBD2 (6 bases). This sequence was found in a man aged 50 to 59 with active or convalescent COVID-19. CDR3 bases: TGCAGCGTTGAACTGGGGGGTGGTTCGAATACGCAGTATTTT. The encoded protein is CSVELGGGSNTQYF.